These T cell receptor beta chains were read from a single sample in a study of Ad26.COV2.S vaccination and SARS-CoV-2 variants. Repertoires were generated with immunoSEQ multiplex PCR, while TCRdb's copy carries only in-frame clones and drops some. The sample records some 350,000 clones, approximately 81% being singletons. The source was peripheral blood, collected in a trial of Ad26.COV2.S vaccine versus placebo. All receptors derive from a person aged 18-60 years who received the Ad26.COV2.S COVID-19 vaccine or a placebo. Each CDR3 is given with its conserved first and last residue. A D gene is named only where the DNA matches it firmly. Only part of the rows carry a size: once, few, many, or a class if the clone is expanded.

D gene	clone size	V gene	J gene	CDR3 DNA	CDR3 protein
.	.	TRBV3-1/TRBV3-2	TRBJ2-3	TGTGCCAGCAGCTCATACGGGGCAGATACGCAGTATTTT	CASSSYGADTQYF
.	.	TRBV5-6	TRBJ2-7	TGTGCCAGCAGCGCGGCACCCTACGAGCAGTACTTC	CASSAAPYEQYF
.	.	TRBV30	TRBJ2-3	TGTGCCTGGAATGCTGGGGAGAAAGATACGCAGTATTTT	CAWNAGEKDTQYF
.	once	TRBV5-1	TRBJ2-7	TGCGCCAGCAGCTTGGGGGGTGGGGAGCAGTACTTC	CASSLGGGEQYF
.	few	TRBV10-2	TRBJ2-1	TGCGCCAGCAGTAAGTTGGGAAATGAGCAGTTCTTC	CASSKLGNEQFF
.	few	TRBV29-1	TRBJ1-1	TGCAGCGTTGAAAGTGGGACGGGAACTGAAGCTTTCTTT	CSVESGTGTEAFF
.	.	TRBV9	TRBJ2-1	TGTGCCAGCAGCGCCGTAGGCTACAATGAGCAGTTCTTC	CASSAVGYNEQFF
.	.	TRBV29-1	TRBJ2-2	TGCAGCGTTGACAGTGCCGGGGAGCTGTTTTTT	CSVDSAGELFF
.	.	TRBV11-2	TRBJ2-5	TGTGCCAGCAGCTTAGGATGGGAGACCCAGTACTTC	CASSLGWETQYF
.	.	TRBV2	TRBJ2-5	TGTGCCAGCAGTGAGGACACAGGGAGGAAGACCCAGTACTTC	CASSEDTGRKTQYF
.	.	TRBV6-2/TRBV6-3	TRBJ2-7	TGTGCCAGCAGTTACTCGAATTTCAACGAGCAGTACTTC	CASSYSNFNEQYF
TRBD1	.	TRBV7-2	TRBJ2-3	TGTGCCAGCAGGGGGACAGCCCCGCCGCAGTATTTT	CASRGTAPPQYF
.	once	TRBV4-1	TRBJ2-7	TGCGCCAGCAGCCAAGATCGCGGGCGAGACGAGCAGTACTTC	CASSQDRGRDEQYF
.	.	TRBV19	TRBJ2-6	TGTGCCAGTAGGAGAGGGGACAACTCTGGGGCCAACGTCCTGACTTTC	CASRRGDNSGANVLTF
.	.	TRBV7-8	TRBJ2-7	TGTGCCAGCAGCCGCCCCTTCTCCTACGAGCAGTACTTC	CASSRPFSYEQYF
.	.	TRBV10-3	TRBJ1-4	TGTGCCATCAGTGAGTCGAAGAGGGGGTCCGCTAATGAAAAACTGTTTTTT	CAISESKRGSANEKLFF
TRBD1	.	TRBV5-4	TRBJ2-7	TGTGCCAGCAGCTCTTGGACAGGGGGCGTCTACGAGCAGTACTTC	CASSSWTGGVYEQYF
.	.	TRBV28	TRBJ1-1	TGTGCCAGCAGCCCCTCAGCAGGGCGCTACGCTGAAGCTTTCTTT	CASSPSAGRYAEAFF
TRBD2	few	TRBV6-5	TRBJ2-1	TGTGCCAGCAGTAGACTAGCGACCTACAATGAGCAGTTCTTC	CASSRLATYNEQFF
.	.	TRBV30	TRBJ1-4	TGTGCCTGGAGTGTACTCCTATGGGCGCCTAATGAAAAACTGTTTTTT	CAWSVLLWAPNEKLFF
.	.	TRBV6-5	TRBJ1-1	TGTGCCAGCAGTTACAGTTCCGCGAACACTGAAGCTTTCTTT	CASSYSSANTEAFF
.	.	TRBV20-1	TRBJ2-3	TGCAGTGCTAGTCAGCGGAGAACTAGCACAGATACGCAGTATTTT	CSASQRRTSTDTQYF
TRBD2	.	TRBV5-1	TRBJ2-7	TGCGCCAGCAGCTTGGACGCGGCTAGCGGCTACGAGCAGTACTTC	CASSLDAASGYEQYF
TRBD1	.	TRBV14	TRBJ1-6	TGTGCCAGCAGCCAAGAAACGAAACAGGGGGGGAATTCACCCCTCCACTTT	CASSQETKQGGNSPLHF
.	once	TRBV30	TRBJ2-7	TGTGCCTGGAGTCTGGGGTACGAGCAGTACTTC	CAWSLGYEQYF
.	.	TRBV11-2	TRBJ1-1	TGTGCCAGCAGACGGGTCCGGGAGAACACTGAAGCTTTCTTT	CASRRVRENTEAFF
.	.	TRBV5-4	TRBJ1-6	TGTGCCAGCAGCTTAGGGCAGCACTATAATTCACCCCTCCACTTT	CASSLGQHYNSPLHF
.	.	TRBV7-2	TRBJ2-6	TGTGCCAGCAGTTACGGTGGATCTGGGGCCAACGTCCTGACTTTC	CASSYGGSGANVLTF
TRBD2	.	TRBV7-2	TRBJ2-1	TGTGCCAGCAGCAAAAATAGCGGGAGATACAATGAGCAGTTCTTC	CASSKNSGRYNEQFF
.	.	TRBV9	TRBJ1-1	TGTGCCAGCAGCGTAGGTCCCAGGGACACTGAAGCTTTCTTT	CASSVGPRDTEAFF
TRBD1	.	TRBV7-8	TRBJ1-4	TGTGCCAGCAGCGGGGGACAGGGCCCTAATGAAAAACTGTTTTTT	CASSGGQGPNEKLFF
TRBD1	.	TRBV28	TRBJ2-1	TGTGCCAGCAGAGGGGACAGGCTCTCCTACAATGAGCAGTTCTTC	CASRGDRLSYNEQFF
TRBD2	.	TRBV5-1	TRBJ2-1	TGCGCCAGCAGCTTGGGGGCTAGCGGAGATTACAATGAGCAGTTCTTC	CASSLGASGDYNEQFF
.	.	TRBV4-1	TRBJ1-4	TGCGCCAGCAGCCAAATTGGGGGATGGGTAAATGAAAAACTGTTTTTT	CASSQIGGWVNEKLFF
TRBD2	.	TRBV10-1	TRBJ2-1	TGCGCCAGCAGTGAGTTAGCGGGGTGGAATGAGCAGTTCTTC	CASSELAGWNEQFF
TRBD1	once	TRBV5-1	TRBJ2-5	TGCGCCAGCAGCTTTTTAACAGGGGCGCAAGAGACCCAGTACTTC	CASSFLTGAQETQYF
.	.	TRBV5-1	TRBJ1-1	TGCGCCAGCAGCTTGCGACAGACGAACACTGAAGCTTTCTTT	CASSLRQTNTEAFF
.	once	TRBV6-2/TRBV6-3	TRBJ1-1	TGTGCCAGCAGTTCCGACTTTTGGGGTGCTGAAGCTTTCTTT	CASSSDFWGAEAFF
TRBD2	.	TRBV11-2	TRBJ2-3	TGTGCCAGCAGCTTTTGGCTAGCGGGAGTTTCAGATACGCAGTATTTT	CASSFWLAGVSDTQYF
.	once	TRBV30	TRBJ2-7	TGTGCCTGGAGAGGGGGGGTCAGCGGGGCCTACGAGCAGTACTTC	CAWRGGVSGAYEQYF
TRBD1	.	TRBV7-8	TRBJ2-7	TGTGCCAGCAGCTCGTCGACAGGGGACGAGGGCGAGCAGTACTTC	CASSSSTGDEGEQYF
TRBD1	once	TRBV27	TRBJ1-2	TGTGCCACCGGCCGGCCGGAGGACAGGGGGGTTTTTGGCTATGGCTACACCTTC	CATGRPEDRGVFGYGYTF
TRBD1	.	TRBV30	TRBJ2-7	TGTGCCTGGAGTGTACCCAGACAGGGTATGGGGGAGCAGTACTTC	CAWSVPRQGMGEQYF